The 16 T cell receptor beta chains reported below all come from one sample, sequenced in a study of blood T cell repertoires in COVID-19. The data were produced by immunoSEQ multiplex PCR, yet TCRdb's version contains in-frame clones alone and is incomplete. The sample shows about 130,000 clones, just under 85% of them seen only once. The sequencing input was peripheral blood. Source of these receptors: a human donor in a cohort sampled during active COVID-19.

The CDR3 nucleotides are TGTGCCAGCAGTTTTACCGGTCAAGAGACCCAGTACTTC. This translates into CASSFTGQETQYF. The chain carries TRBV12-3 or TRBV12-4 and TRBJ2-5; D unclear. The CDR3 covers 13 residues. The V and J ends lost 3 bases and 2 bases respectively, with 7 bases between them.

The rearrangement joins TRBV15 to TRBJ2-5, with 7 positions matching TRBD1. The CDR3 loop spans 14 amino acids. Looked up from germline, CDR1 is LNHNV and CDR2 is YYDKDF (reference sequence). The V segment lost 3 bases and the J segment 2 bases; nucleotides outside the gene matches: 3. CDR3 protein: CATSRDRLQETQYF. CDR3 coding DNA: TGTGCCACCAGCAGGGACAGGTTACAAGAGACCCAGTACTTC.

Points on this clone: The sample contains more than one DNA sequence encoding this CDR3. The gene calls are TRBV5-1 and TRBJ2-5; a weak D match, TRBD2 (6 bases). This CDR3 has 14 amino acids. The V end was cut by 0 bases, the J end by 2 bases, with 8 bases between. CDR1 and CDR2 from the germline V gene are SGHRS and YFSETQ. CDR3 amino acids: CASSLGRGQETQYF. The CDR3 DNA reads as TGCGCCAGCAGCTTGGGGCGGGGTCAAGAGACCCAGTACTTC.

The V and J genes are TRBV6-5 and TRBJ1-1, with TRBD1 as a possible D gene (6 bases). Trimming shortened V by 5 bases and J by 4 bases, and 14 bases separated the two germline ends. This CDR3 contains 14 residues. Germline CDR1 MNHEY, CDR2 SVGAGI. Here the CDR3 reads CASSKGGQGTEAFF. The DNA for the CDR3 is TGTGCCAGCAGTAAGGGGGGGCAGGGCACTGAAGCTTTCTTT.

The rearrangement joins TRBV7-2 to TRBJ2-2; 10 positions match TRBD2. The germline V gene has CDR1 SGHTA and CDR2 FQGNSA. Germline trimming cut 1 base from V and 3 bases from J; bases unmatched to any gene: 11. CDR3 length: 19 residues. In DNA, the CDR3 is TGTGCCAGCAGCTTAGATCCAGCGGGGGGGAGGTTCTACACCGGGGAGCTGTTTTTT. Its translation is CASSLDPAGGRFYTGELFF.

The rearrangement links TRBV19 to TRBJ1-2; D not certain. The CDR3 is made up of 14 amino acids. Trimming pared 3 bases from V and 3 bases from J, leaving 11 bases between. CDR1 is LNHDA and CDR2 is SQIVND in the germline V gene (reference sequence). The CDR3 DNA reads TGTGCCAGTAGTATGGGGAGGAGGGACTATGGCTACACCTTC. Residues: CASSMGRRDYGYTF.

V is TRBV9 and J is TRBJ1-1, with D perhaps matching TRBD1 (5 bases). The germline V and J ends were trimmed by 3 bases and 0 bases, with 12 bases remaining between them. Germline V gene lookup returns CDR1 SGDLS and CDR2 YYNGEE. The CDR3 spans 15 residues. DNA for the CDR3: TGTGCCAGCAGCGACCAAGCAGGGATGAACACTGAAGCTTTCTTT. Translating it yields CASSDQAGMNTEAFF.

The CDR3 DNA reads TGTGCCAGCAGCCAAGTGGGGACACGGAATTCACCCCTCCACTTT. It yields the protein CASSQVGTRNSPLHF. This chain joins TRBV3-1 (or the pseudogene TRBV3-2) and TRBJ1-6; possibly TRBD1 for D (6 bases). Trimming pared 1 base from V and 7 bases from J, leaving 11 bases between. Germline V gene sequence: CDR1 LGHDT, CDR2 YNNKEL (reference sequence). This CDR3 is built from 15 residues.

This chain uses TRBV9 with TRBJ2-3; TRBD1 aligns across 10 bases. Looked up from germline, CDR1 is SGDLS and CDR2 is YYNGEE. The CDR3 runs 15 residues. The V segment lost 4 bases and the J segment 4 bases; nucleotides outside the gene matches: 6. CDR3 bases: TGTGCCAGCAGCTTCCGTGGACAGGGGGCAGATACGCAGTATTTT. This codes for CASSFRGQGADTQYF.

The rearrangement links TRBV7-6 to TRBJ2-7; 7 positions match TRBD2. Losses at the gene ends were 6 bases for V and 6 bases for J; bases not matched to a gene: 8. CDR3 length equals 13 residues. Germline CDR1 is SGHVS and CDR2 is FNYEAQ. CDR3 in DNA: TGTGCCAGCAGTTGGACTAGTACAGCCGAGCAGTACTTC. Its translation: CASSWTSTAEQYF.

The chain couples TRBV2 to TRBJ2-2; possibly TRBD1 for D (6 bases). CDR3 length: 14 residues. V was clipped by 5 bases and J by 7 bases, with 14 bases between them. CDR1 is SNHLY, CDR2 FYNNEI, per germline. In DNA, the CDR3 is TGTGCCAGCAGTCCGGACAGAATACTCGGGGAGCTGTTTTTT. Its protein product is CASSPDRILGELFF.

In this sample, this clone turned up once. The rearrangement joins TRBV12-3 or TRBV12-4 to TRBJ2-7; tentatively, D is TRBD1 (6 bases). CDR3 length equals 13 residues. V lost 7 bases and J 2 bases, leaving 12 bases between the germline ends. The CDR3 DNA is TGTGCCAGCACTACAACAGGGACCTACGAGCAGTACTTC. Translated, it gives CASTTTGTYEQYF.

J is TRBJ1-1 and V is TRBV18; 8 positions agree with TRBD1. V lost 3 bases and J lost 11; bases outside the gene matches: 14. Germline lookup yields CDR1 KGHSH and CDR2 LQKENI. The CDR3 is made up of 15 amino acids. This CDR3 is CASSPRPGTGLGAFF. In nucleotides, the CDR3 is TGTGCCAGCTCACCCCGTCCCGGGACAGGTCTGGGTGCTTTCTTT.

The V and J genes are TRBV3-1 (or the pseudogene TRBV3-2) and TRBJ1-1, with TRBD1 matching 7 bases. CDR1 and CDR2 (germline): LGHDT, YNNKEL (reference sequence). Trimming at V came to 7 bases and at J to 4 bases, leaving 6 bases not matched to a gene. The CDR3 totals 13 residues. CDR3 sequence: CASTPGGGTEAFF. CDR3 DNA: TGTGCCAGCACCCCAGGGGGAGGCACTGAAGCTTTCTTT.

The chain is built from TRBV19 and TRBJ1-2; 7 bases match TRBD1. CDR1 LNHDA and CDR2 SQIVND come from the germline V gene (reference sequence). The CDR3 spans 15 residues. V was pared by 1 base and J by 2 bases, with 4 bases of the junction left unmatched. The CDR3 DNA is TGTGCCAGTAGTATAGTTGGGACAGCGAACTATGGCTACACCTTC. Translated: CASSIVGTANYGYTF.

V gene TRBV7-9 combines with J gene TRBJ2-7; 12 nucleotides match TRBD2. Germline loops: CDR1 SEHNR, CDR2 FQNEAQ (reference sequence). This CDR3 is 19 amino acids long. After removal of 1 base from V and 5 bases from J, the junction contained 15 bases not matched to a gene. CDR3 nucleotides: TGTGCCAGCAGCTTAGAGCCCCTATTATCTAGCGGGGGGGCCCACGAGCAGTACTTC. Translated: CASSLEPLLSSGGAHEQYF.